The clone carrying this T cell receptor (beta chain) was detected only once. What it binds is unknown. Sequencing was performed with immunoSEQ multiplex PCR; in TCRdb, only in-frame clones are kept and a portion is missing. The data show under 75,000 clones, 91% seen once. This record belongs to a study of OX40 agonist ivuxolimab in advanced cancers. The wider study: It was ivuxolimab, an agonistic anti-OX40 (CD134) antibody, that patients were treated with. Patients received ivuxolimab, an intravenous treatment, every 2 weeks at 0.01 to 10 mg/kg. Overall study results and limits: Partly responding patients at 0.1-3.0 mg/kg showed some of the smallest clonal expansion.

The sample here was CD4+ or CD8+ T cells sorted from blood, taken in a trial of the OX40 agonist ivuxolimab. The source is an adult with an advanced solid tumor such as melanoma, head and neck, liver or kidney cancer.

CDR3 in amino acids: CASSQLENVPPLTKQYF. The DNA for the CDR3 is TGTGCCAGCAGCCAATTAGAAAACGTACCCCCCCTTACGAAGCAGTACTTC. V gene TRBV14 combines with J gene TRBJ2-7; D remains ambiguous. CDR1 is SGHDN, CDR2 FVKESK, per germline. This CDR3 is 17 amino acids long. V was clipped by 2 bases and J by 8 bases, with 25 bases between them.